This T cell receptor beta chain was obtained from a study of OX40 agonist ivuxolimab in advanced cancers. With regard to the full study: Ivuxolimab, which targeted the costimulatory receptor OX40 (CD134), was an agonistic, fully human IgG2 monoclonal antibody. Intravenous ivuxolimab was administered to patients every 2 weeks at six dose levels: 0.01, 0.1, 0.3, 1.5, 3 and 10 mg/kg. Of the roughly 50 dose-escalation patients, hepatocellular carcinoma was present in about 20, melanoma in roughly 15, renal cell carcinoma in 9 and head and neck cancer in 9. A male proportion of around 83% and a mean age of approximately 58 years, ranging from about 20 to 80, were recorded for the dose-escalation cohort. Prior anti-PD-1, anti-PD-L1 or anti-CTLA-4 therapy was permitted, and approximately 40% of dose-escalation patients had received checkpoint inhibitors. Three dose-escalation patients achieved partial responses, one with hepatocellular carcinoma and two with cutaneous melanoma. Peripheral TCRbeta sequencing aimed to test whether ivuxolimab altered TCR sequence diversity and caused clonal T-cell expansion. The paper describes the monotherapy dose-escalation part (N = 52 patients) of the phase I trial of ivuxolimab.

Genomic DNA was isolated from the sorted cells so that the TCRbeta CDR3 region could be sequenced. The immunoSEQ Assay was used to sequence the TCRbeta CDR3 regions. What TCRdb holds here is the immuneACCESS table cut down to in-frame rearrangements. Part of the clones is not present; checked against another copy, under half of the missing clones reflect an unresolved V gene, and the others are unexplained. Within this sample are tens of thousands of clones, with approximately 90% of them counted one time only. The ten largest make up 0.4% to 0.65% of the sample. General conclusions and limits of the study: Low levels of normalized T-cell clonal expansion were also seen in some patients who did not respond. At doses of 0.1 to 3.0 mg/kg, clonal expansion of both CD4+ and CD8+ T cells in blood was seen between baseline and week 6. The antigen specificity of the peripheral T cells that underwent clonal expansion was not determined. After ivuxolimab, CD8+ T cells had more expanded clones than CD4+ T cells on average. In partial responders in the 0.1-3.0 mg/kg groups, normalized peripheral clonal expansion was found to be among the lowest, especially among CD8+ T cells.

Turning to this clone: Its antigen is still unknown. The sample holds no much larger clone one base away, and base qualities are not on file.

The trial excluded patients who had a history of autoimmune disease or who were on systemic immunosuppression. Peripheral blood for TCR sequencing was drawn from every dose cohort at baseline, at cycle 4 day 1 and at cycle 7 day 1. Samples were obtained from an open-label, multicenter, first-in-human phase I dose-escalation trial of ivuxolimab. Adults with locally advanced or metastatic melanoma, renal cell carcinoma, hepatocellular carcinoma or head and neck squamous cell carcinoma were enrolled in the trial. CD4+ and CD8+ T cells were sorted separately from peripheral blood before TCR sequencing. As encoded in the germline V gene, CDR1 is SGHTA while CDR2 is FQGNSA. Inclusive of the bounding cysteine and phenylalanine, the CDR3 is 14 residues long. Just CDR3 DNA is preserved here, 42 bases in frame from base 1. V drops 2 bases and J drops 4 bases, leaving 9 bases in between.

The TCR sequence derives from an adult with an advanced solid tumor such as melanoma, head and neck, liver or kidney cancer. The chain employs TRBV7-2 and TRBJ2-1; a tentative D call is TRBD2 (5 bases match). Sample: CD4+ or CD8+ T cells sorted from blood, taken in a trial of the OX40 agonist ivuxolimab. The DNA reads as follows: TGTGCCAGCAGCTTACTGTGGACTTACAATGAGCAGTTCTTC. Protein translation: CASSLLWTYNEQFF.